The next 3 T cell receptor beta chains were all read from a single sample in a study of CD8 T cells in Susac syndrome. After extraction with the RNeasy kit, roughly 0.45 to 1 ug of the RNA was reverse transcribed using random hexamers. Via MiXCR, TCRdb re-called the immunoSEQ multiplex PCR reads, giving one row per CDR3 protein. The sample lists some 100,000 distinct CDR3 sequences, around 94% occurring once. The material sequenced was CD4+ T cells from PBMCs. Receptors were obtained from a human donor with multiple sclerosis.

CDR3 sequence: CASSLDGNEKLFF. The CDR3 nucleotides read TGTGCCAGCAGTTTAGACGGGAATGAAAAACTGTTTTTT. J is TRBJ1-4 and V is TRBV12-3 or TRBV12-4; D call uncertain. The CDR3 spans 13 residues. Trimming removed 1 base from V and 5 bases from J, with 5 bases in between.

The CDR3 sequence is CASSLSGLSLAKNIQYF. The CDR3 DNA is TGTGCCAGCAGCTTGAGTGGTCTTTCGCTCGCCAAAAACATTCAGTACTTC. V and J are TRBV5-6 and TRBJ2-4; D is undetermined. Germline V gene data show CDR1 as SGHDT and CDR2 as YYEEEE. The CDR3 contains 17 residues. The V end was cut by 1 base, the J end by 1 base, with 15 bases between.

The chain couples TRBV6-2 or TRBV6-3 to TRBJ1-1; the D gene is possibly TRBD1 (5 bases). The CDR3 covers 12 residues. Per germline, CDR1 MNHEY and CDR2 SVGEGT. Trimming took off 6 bases at V and 7 bases at J, with 12 bases between the two ends. DNA for the CDR3: TGTGCCAGCAGAGAGGGGTTTAATGAAGCTTTCTTT. This encodes CASREGFNEAFF.